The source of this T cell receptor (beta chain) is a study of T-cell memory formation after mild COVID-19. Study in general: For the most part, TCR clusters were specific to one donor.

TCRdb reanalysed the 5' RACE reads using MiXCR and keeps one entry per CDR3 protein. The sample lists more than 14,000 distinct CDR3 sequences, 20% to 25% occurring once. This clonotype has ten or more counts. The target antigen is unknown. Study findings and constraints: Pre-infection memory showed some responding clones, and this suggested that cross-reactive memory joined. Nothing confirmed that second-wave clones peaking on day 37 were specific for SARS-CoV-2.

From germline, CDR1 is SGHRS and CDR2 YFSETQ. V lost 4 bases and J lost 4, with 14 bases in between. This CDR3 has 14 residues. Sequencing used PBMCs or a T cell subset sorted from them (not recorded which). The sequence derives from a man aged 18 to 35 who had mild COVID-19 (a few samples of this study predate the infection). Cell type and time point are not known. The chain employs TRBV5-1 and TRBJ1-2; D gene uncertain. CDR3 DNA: TGCGCCAGCAGCCTGTTATCGTTGCCCTATGGCTACACCTTC. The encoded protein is CASSLLSLPYGYTF.